The next 18 T cell receptor beta chains were all read from a single sample in a study of CD8 T cells in ankylosing spondylitis (TCRdb year 2017). Study-level results and caveats: Blood from ankylosing spondylitis patients appeared to be characterized by a TCR beta motif composed of about eight highly homologous amino acid variants.

Libraries were constructed by 5' RACE. The sequencer listed for this sample is Illumina HiSeq 2500. TCRdb cleaned the public reads at Q25 with fastp, built clones with MiXCR and kept in-frame beta chains. Each CDR3 protein gets just one entry, which takes the most common genes and DNA from the rows behind it. The sample table lists 350,000 to 450,000 distinct CDR3 sequences, 25% to 30% of them with a count of one. The ten largest clones represent 0.89% of the sample. No antigen is known for these receptors. The sample comprised blood, either unsorted or a sorted T cell fraction (not recorded which). These receptors all stem from a male donor with ankylosing spondylitis.

The chain uses TRBV16 and TRBJ2-7; possible D gene TRBD1, 7 bases. This CDR3 spans 16 amino acids. Germline assignment: CDR1 KGHSY and CDR2 FQNENV. V was cut by 0 bases and J by 2 bases, with 14 bases left in between. The CDR3 nucleotides are TGTGCCAGCAGCCAATCTCGGGGGCAGGGGGCCTACGAGCAGTACTTC. Its translation: CASSQSRGQGAYEQYF.

The chain uses TRBV4-2 and TRBJ1-2; D ambiguous. The CDR3 contains 17 residues. The V end was cut by 3 bases, the J end by 8 bases, with 25 bases between. CDR1 and CDR2 (germline): LGHNA, YNFKEQ. As DNA, the CDR3 is TGTGCCAGCAGCCACAAGACTAGGCAAGGAAGTCTTGGCGGCTACACCTTC. It is translated as CASSHKTRQGSLGGYTF.

This clonotype was counted between two and nine times. This chain links TRBV7-8 with TRBJ1-1, with TRBD1 matching over 10 bases. Looked up from germline, CDR1 is SGHVS and CDR2 is FQNEAQ. The CDR3 is 15 amino acids. With 7 bases clipped from V and 3 bases from J, the junction kept 8 bases outside the gene matches. This chain's CDR3 is CASTKRDRGDTEAFF. DNA for the CDR3: TGTGCCAGCACTAAACGGGACAGGGGAGACACTGAAGCTTTCTTT.

This chain links TRBV5-1 with TRBJ2-5, with D perhaps TRBD1 (6 bases). Germline V gene lookup returns CDR1 SGHRS and CDR2 YFSETQ. There are 15 residues in the CDR3. With 1 base removed from V and 5 bases from J, the gap between germline ends came to 15 bases. The CDR3 region has the DNA TGCGCCAGCAGCTTGCCTAGGACAGTCGGGGAGACCCAGTACTTC. Translating gives CASSLPRTVGETQYF.

This clonotype has just one count. This chain links TRBV5-4 with TRBJ2-1, with 9 bases lining up with TRBD2. Germline V gives CDR1 SGHNT, CDR2 YYREEE (reference sequence). V lost 4 bases to trimming and J lost 6 bases; unmatched junction nucleotides: 8. The CDR3 runs 15 residues. CDR3 loop: CASSGGTSRGNEQFF. CDR3 nucleotides: TGTGCCAGCAGCGGCGGGACTAGCAGGGGCAATGAGCAGTTCTTC.

The chain recombines TRBV3-1 with TRBJ2-7; the D is unclear. Germline-derived CDR1 and CDR2 are LGHDT and YNNKEL (reference sequence). The CDR3 loop spans 15 amino acids. V gave up 1 base and J gave up 4 bases, with 14 bases separating them. CDR3: CASSQGRQGDYEQYF. The CDR3 DNA follows: TGTGCCAGCAGCCAAGGGCGACAAGGCGATTACGAGCAGTACTTC.

As to this clonotype: No conserved phenylalanine or tryptophan ends this CDR3, so it is likely a read error. The chain carries TRBV10-3 and TRBJ2-1; no clear D. The CDR3 runs 14 residues. Per germline, CDR1 ENHRY and CDR2 SYGVKD. Trimming stripped 0 bases from V and 8 bases from J, with 11 bases between. DNA for the CDR3: TGTGCCATCAGTGAGTCGTATGGGTGGGATGAGCAGTTCATC. Protein: CAISESYGWDEQFI.

This clonotype was counted a few times. The chain uses TRBV19 and TRBJ2-2; D remains ambiguous. Germline CDR1 LNHDA, CDR2 SQIVND (reference sequence). CDR3 size: 17 residues. V was cut by 6 bases and J by 0 bases, with 17 bases left in between. The CDR3 DNA sequence: TGTGCCAGTAGCGGGCGACTTGTGCCGTCGAACACCGGGGAGCTGTTTTTT. Residues: CASSGRLVPSNTGELFF.

This clonotype has a handful of counts. The chain combines TRBV5-1 with TRBJ2-1; TRBD1 aligns across 10 bases. After removal of 4 bases from V and 7 bases from J, the junction contained 8 bases not matched to a gene. CDR3 length equals 15 residues. In germline, CDR1 is SGHRS, CDR2 YFSETQ. The CDR3 protein is CASSAGQGGWNEQFF. The CDR3, as DNA: TGCGCCAGCAGCGCTGGACAGGGGGGTTGGAATGAGCAGTTCTTC.

This clonotype was found once. The chain carries TRBV30 and TRBJ1-2, with D possibly TRBD1 on 5 matching bases. The CDR3 totals 13 residues. V lost 2 bases and J lost 7, with 14 bases in between. Germline V gene lookup returns CDR1 GTSNPN and CDR2 SVGIG (reference sequence). As DNA, the CDR3 is TGTGCCTGGAGTAATCAGGGTGGTGCTGGCTACACCTTC. The encoded protein is CAWSNQGGAGYTF. The full variable domain, in which reference TRBV30 and TRBJ1-2 provide the parts outside the CDR3, is SQTIHQWPATLVQPVGSPLSLECTVEGTSNPNLYWYRQAAGRGLQLLFYSVGIGQISSEVPQNLSASRPQDRQFILSSKKLLLSDSGFYLCAWSNQGGAGYTFGSGTRLTVV.

The genes are TRBV19 and TRBJ2-3; D is unresolved. The CDR3 extends over 13 amino acids. Trimming pared 3 bases from V and 2 bases from J, leaving 6 bases between. Per germline, CDR1 LNHDA and CDR2 SQIVND (reference sequence). CDR3 nucleotide sequence: TGTGCCAGTAGTATGCCCCCCACAGATACGCAGTATTTT. It codes for CASSMPPTDTQYF.

This clonotype appeared many times. The chain is built from TRBV12-3 or TRBV12-4 and TRBJ2-3, with 13 bases that match TRBD2. With 6 bases clipped from V and 3 bases from J, the junction kept 3 bases outside the gene matches. The CDR3 totals 15 residues. CDR3 nucleotides: TGTGCCAGCAGCCGGACTAGCGGGAGAACAGATACGCAGTATTTT. Translation gives CASSRTSGRTDTQYF.

The rearrangement joins TRBV9 to TRBJ2-4, with TRBD1 matching over 10 bases. CDR1 is SGDLS and CDR2 is YYNGEE in the germline V gene. The CDR3 spans 18 residues. The V and J ends lost 0 bases and 1 base, in that order; junction bases with no gene match: 7. In DNA, the CDR3 is TGTGCCAGCAGCGTAGGACAGGGGGCGCCTGAGGCCAAAAACATTCAGTACTTC. Residues: CASSVGQGAPEAKNIQYF.

The J gene is TRBJ1-2, the V gene TRBV7-9, with D maybe TRBD1 (6 bases). The CDR3 runs 14 residues. Trimming pared 8 bases from V and 4 bases from J, leaving 17 bases between. Germline-derived CDR1 and CDR2 are SEHNR and FQNEAQ (reference sequence). DNA for the CDR3: TGTGCCAGCGGACTACAGGGAGGTCCCTATGGCTACACCTTC. Amino acids: CASGLQGGPYGYTF.

The chain is built from TRBV7-9 and TRBJ2-3; D uncertain. Germline loops: CDR1 SEHNR, CDR2 FQNEAQ (reference sequence). V was cut by 5 bases and J by 5 bases, with 5 bases left in between. The length of the CDR3 is 11 residues. CDR3 in DNA: TGTGCCAGCAGCAAGGTAGATACGCAGTATTTT. Translation: CASSKVDTQYF.

This clonotype occurred a few times. The chain has TRBV20-1 and TRBJ2-3, with D maybe TRBD1 (5 bases). Germline loops: CDR1 DFQATT, CDR2 SNEGSKA (reference sequence). The V end lost 7 bases, the J end lost 2 bases, and 10 bases lay between the germline ends. The CDR3 spans 12 residues. The CDR3 DNA reads as TGCAGTGACATGGGGCACACAGATACGCAGTATTTT. This gives the protein CSDMGHTDTQYF.

This clonotype was observed a handful of times. V and J are TRBV4-2 and TRBJ2-1; TRBD1 matches 9 bases. CDR1 is LGHNA and CDR2 is YNFKEQ in the germline V gene. V was pared by 0 bases and J by 8 bases, with 14 bases of the junction left unmatched. This CDR3 contains 18 residues. The CDR3 DNA reads as TGTGCCAGCAGCCAAGATTCCCCCGGGACAGGGTTCGGGTATGAGCAGTTCTTC. Translation: CASSQDSPGTGFGYEQFF.

In its sample, this clonotype was seen a few times. The chain has TRBV5-1 and TRBJ2-1; the D is unclear. Trimming took 5 bases from V and 9 from J, leaving 9 bases between them. The germline gives CDR1 SGHRS, CDR2 YFSETQ. The CDR3 has 11 residues. The CDR3 DNA is TGCGCCAGCAGGGAACTATTTGAGCAGTTCTTC. This codes for CASRELFEQFF.